This T cell receptor beta chain derives from a study of T cell responses to AZD1222 COVID-19 vaccine. Here immunoSEQ multiplex PCR was the method, and the copy in TCRdb shows in-frame clones only, minus some. The sample lists over 110,000 clones, roughly 93% occurring once. This specimen consisted of peripheral blood, obtained after recovery from COVID-19. This sequence originates from an adult who had recovered from COVID-19.

CDR3 protein: CASSFEAATNEKLFF. The DNA for the CDR3 is TGTGCCAGCAGTTTTGAAGCCGCAACTAATGAAAAACTGTTTTTT. The gene calls are TRBV2 and TRBJ1-4, with D hard to call. The length of the CDR3 is 15 residues. V lost 5 bases and J 0 bases, leaving 10 bases between the germline ends. CDR1 and CDR2 (germline): SNHLY, FYNNEI.